This T cell receptor (beta chain) came from a study of cytomegalovirus exposure and HLA in healthy donors. The PCR contained 60 Vbeta and 13 Jbeta primers. Authors' analysis steps: Counted up in a later analysis, unique TCR beta chains came to roughly 80 million, with 9.5 million to 13 million shared. Clones were sequenced by immunoSEQ multiplex PCR, and TCRdb holds only the in-frame ones, with some missing. V, J and clone size were drawn from that table, and D and trimming were deduced from the DNA. The table shows some 170,000 clones, with 81% occurring only once. Concerning this clone: Its antigen is unknown.

Donors sampled were nominally healthy, though unrecorded immune exposures were likely. Trimming removed 2 bases at V and 0 bases at J, with 8 bases between. The germline V gene has CDR1 LNHDA and CDR2 SQIVND (reference sequence). CDR3 length: 15 amino acids. General study results and limits: It has been reported that TCR beta sequences accurately predicted the HLA-A and HLA-B alleles of most subjects. A reported reduction in N-insertions relative to the roughly 710-donor mean was seen in an Asian-associated ancestry cluster in a later analysis.

Sequenced sample: PBMCs. The chain is built from TRBV19 and TRBJ1-3; D ambiguous. The sequence was obtained from a woman younger than 35 in good health and CMV-seronegative. This CDR3 reads CASSIIQSSGNTIYF. In nucleotides, the CDR3 is TGTGCCAGTAGTATAATACAGTCCTCTGGAAACACCATATATTTT.